This TCR beta chain was captured by sequencing in a study of TIL therapy for anti-PD-1-resistant metastatic lung cancer. This sample's time point: pre-treatment sample, taken before nivolumab and TIL therapy. From germline, CDR1 is SGDLS and CDR2 YYNGEE. Between the trimmed V and J ends, which lost 0 bases and 2 bases, there was a span of 8 bases. This CDR3 is 15 amino acids long. The immunoSEQ assay was v3. The assay was immunoSEQ multiplex PCR, and TCRdb's table has in-frame clones only and misses some. The data hold tens of thousands of clones, with roughly 87% observed a single time. The sequences come from blood, collected at baseline. The receptor comes from a person aged 25 to 85 with non-small cell lung cancer. The chain couples TRBV9 to TRBJ2-2; no reliable D call. The CDR3: CASSVVPENTGELFF. CDR3 DNA: TGTGCCAGCAGCGTAGTGCCGGAAAACACCGGGGAGCTGTTTTTT.